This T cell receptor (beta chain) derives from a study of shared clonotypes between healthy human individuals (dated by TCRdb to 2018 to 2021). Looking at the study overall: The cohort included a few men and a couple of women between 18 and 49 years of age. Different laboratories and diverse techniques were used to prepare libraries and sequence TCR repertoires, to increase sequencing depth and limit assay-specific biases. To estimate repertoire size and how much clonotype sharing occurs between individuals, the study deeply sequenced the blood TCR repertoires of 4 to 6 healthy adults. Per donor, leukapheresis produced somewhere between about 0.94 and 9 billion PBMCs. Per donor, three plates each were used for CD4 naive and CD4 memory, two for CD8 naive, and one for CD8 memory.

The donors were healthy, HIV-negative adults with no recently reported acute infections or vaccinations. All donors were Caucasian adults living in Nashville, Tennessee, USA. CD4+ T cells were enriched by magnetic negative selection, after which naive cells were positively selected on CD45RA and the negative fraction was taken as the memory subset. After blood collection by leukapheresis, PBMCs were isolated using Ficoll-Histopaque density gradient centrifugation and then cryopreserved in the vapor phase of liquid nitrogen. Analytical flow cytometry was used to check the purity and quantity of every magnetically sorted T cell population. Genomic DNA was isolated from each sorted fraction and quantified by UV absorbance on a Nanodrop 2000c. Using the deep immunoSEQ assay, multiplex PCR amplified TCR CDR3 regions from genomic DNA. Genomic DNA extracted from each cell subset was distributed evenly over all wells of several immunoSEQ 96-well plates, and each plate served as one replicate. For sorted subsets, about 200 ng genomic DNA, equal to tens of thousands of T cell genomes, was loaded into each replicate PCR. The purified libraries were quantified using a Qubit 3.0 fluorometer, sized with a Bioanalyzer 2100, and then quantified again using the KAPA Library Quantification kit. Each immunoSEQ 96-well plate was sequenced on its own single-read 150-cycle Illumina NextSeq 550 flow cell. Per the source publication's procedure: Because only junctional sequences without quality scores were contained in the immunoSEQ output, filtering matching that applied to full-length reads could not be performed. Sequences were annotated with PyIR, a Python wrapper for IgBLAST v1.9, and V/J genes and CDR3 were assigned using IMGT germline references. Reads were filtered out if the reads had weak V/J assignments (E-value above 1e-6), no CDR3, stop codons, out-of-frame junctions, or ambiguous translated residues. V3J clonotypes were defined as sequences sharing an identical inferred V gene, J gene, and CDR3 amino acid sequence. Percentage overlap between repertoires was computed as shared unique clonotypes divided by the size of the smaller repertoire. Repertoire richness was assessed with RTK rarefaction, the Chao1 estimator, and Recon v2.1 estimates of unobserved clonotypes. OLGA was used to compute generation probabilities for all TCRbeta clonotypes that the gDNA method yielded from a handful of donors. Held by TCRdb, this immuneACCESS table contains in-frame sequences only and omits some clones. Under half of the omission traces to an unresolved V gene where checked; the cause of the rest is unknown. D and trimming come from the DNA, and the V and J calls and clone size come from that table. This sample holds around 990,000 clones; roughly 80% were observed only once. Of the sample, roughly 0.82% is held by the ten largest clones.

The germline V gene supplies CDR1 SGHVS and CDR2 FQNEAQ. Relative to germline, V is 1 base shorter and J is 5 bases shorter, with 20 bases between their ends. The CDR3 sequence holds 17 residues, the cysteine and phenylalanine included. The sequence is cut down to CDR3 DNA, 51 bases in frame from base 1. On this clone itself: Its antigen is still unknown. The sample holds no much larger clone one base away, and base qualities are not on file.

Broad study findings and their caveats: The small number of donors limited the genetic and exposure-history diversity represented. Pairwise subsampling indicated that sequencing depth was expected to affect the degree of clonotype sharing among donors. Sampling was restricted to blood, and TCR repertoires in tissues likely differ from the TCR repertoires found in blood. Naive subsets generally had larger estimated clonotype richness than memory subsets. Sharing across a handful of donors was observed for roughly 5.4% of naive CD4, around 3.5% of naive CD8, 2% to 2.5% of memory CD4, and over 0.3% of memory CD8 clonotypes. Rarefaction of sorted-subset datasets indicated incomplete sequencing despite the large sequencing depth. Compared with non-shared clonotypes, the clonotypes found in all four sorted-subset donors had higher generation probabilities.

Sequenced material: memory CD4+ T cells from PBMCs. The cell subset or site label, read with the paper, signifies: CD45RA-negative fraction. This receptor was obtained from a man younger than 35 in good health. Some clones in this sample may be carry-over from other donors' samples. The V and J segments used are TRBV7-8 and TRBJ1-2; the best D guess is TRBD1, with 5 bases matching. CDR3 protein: CASSLGPGIRQQYGYTF. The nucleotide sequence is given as TGTGCCAGCAGCTTAGGACCGGGCATCAGACAGCAGTATGGCTACACCTTC.